These 10 T cell receptor beta chains were all obtained from the same sample, sequenced in a study of blood T cell repertoires in COVID-19. The assay was immunoSEQ multiplex PCR, and TCRdb's table has in-frame clones only and misses some. The data show a few hundred thousand clones, just under 85% seen once. Sequences were obtained from peripheral blood. These receptors were obtained from a woman between 45 and 65 years old with active or convalescent COVID-19.

The chain employs TRBV29-1 and TRBJ2-7; tentative D call: TRBD1 (6 bases). The germline V gene encodes CDR1 SQVTM and CDR2 ANQGSEA. The CDR3 runs 14 residues. Trimming pared 5 bases from V and 0 bases from J, leaving 14 bases between. As DNA, the CDR3 is TGCAGCGTTACACAGGGCCTAGTCTCCTACGAGCAGTACTTC. This gives the protein CSVTQGLVSYEQYF.

Note on this clone: In the same sample, other DNA sequences code for this CDR3. The chain couples TRBV5-4 to TRBJ1-1; 7 nucleotides match TRBD1. This CDR3 comprises 15 residues. From germline, CDR1 is SGHNT and CDR2 YYREEE (reference sequence). V shed 4 bases and J 0 bases; nucleotides not matched to a gene: 6. The CDR3 region has the DNA TGTGCCAGCAGCCTTCAGACAGGGCTGAACACTGAAGCTTTCTTT. As protein: CASSLQTGLNTEAFF.

The table lists this clone with a few counts. The J gene is TRBJ2-7, the V gene TRBV19, with TRBD2 identical over 13 bases. The junction had 5 bases not matched to a gene; V was cut back by 4 bases and J by 2 bases. Germline lookup yields CDR1 LNHDA and CDR2 SQIVND (reference sequence). This CDR3 is built from 16 residues. Here the CDR3 reads CASSTRGLAGTYEQYF. CDR3 nucleotide sequence: TGTGCCAGTAGTACCCGGGGACTAGCGGGAACCTACGAGCAGTACTTC.

The V gene is TRBV9, the J gene TRBJ2-2, with D unclear. The ends were cut back, 0 bases at V and 4 bases at J, with 10 bases in the middle. The CDR3 loop spans 15 amino acids. Germline V gene sequence: CDR1 SGDLS, CDR2 YYNGEE. DNA of the CDR3: TGTGCCAGCAGCGTAGGGGCCGAATCCACCGGGGAGCTGTTTTTT. Translating gives CASSVGAESTGELFF.

This chain joins TRBV3-1 (or the pseudogene TRBV3-2) and TRBJ1-1; 8 positions agree with TRBD1. V gave up 7 bases and J gave up 1 base; unmatched junction bases: 8. CDR1 and CDR2 (germline): LGHDT, YNNKEL (reference sequence). The CDR3 runs 15 residues. CDR3 DNA: TGTGCCAGCACGTCCATCGGGACAGGGAACACTGAAGCTTTCTTT. Its protein product is CASTSIGTGNTEAFF.

V and J are TRBV19 and TRBJ2-2; 7 nucleotides align to TRBD2. Per the germline V gene, CDR1 is LNHDA and CDR2 is SQIVND (reference sequence). The trim removed 7 bases at V and 6 bases at J, leaving 11 bases unmatched. The CDR3 extends over 15 amino acids. CDR3 protein: CASMSRGMGAGELFF. CDR3 DNA sequence: TGTGCCAGTATGTCGCGGGGGATGGGGGCCGGGGAGCTGTTTTTT.

The table lists this clone with a count of one. DNA of the CDR3: TGTGCCAGCAGAGGGACTAGGCAGTTCTTC. Residues: CASRGTRQFF. The chain combines TRBV28 with TRBJ2-1; 8 bases match TRBD2. Per the germline V gene, CDR1 is MDHEN and CDR2 is SYDVKM. J lost 12 bases, V lost 6 bases, and 1 base had no gene match. CDR3 length: 10 amino acids.

V gene TRBV7-9 combines with J gene TRBJ1-3, with D unresolved. The V gene's germline CDR1 is SEHNR and CDR2 FQNEAQ (reference sequence). The ends were cut back, 3 bases at V and 4 bases at J, with 10 bases in the middle. CDR3 length: 14 residues. This CDR3 reads CASSFIGGGNTIYF. The CDR3 DNA is TGTGCCAGCAGCTTCATTGGCGGGGGAAACACCATATATTTT.

This chain joins TRBV9 and TRBJ2-1; 10 bases are a match to TRBD2. Germline CDR1 reads SGDLS; CDR2 reads YYNGEE. J was trimmed by 10 bases and V by 0 bases; bases with no gene match: 10. This CDR3 comprises 16 residues. This CDR3 is CASSVGSSGSFGEQFF. The CDR3 nucleotides read TGTGCCAGCAGCGTAGGGTCTAGCGGGAGCTTCGGGGAGCAGTTCTTC.

The V gene is TRBV6-6, the J gene TRBJ2-1; 7 positions match TRBD2. Germline CDR1 MNHNY, CDR2 SVGAGI (reference sequence). This CDR3 has 16 amino acids. Trimming took 5 bases from V and 8 from J; bases not matched to a gene: 15. This CDR3 reads CASSPNRTRSSDEQFF. For the CDR3, the DNA is TGTGCCAGCAGTCCTAACCGGACTAGATCAAGTGATGAGCAGTTCTTC.